A selection of T cell receptor beta chains follows, all from one sample in a study of cytomegalovirus exposure and HLA in healthy donors. The data were produced by immunoSEQ multiplex PCR, yet TCRdb's version contains in-frame clones alone and is incomplete. Counted here are fewer than 350,000 clones, about 90% occurring once; the ten biggest clones make up roughly 2.3%. Specimen: PBMCs. The receptor set was obtained from a woman aged 18-35 years in good health and CMV-seronegative. CDR3s leave out the opening cysteine and the closing phenylalanine or tryptophan. The D gene is left open where the match is weak.

j_gene: TRBJ2-5; d_gene: NA; v_gene: TRBV6-5; CDR3aa: ASTNPGDFGQY
j_gene: TRBJ1-2; d_gene: NA; v_gene: TRBV10-2; CDR3aa: ATYKGSYGYT
j_gene: TRBJ1-1; d_gene: NA; v_gene: TRBV18; CDR3aa: ASSRALDRGTEAF
j_gene: TRBJ2-1; d_gene: TRBD2; v_gene: TRBV11-2; CDR3aa: ASSLIFAGEISYNEQF
j_gene: TRBJ2-6; d_gene: TRBD2; v_gene: TRBV7-9; CDR3aa: ASTTGGLSSGANVLT
j_gene: TRBJ1-6; d_gene: NA; v_gene: TRBV6-1; CDR3aa: ASRSTDFNSPLH
j_gene: TRBJ2-3; d_gene: TRBD2; v_gene: TRBV10-3; CDR3aa: AISESTSGTDTQY
j_gene: TRBJ1-2; d_gene: TRBD1; v_gene: TRBV12-5; CDR3aa: ASGLTGAYGYT
j_gene: TRBJ1-1; d_gene: TRBD1; v_gene: TRBV6-5; CDR3aa: ASSPPGQGLGEAF
j_gene: TRBJ1-4; d_gene: TRBD1; v_gene: TRBV6-5; CDR3aa: ASSGGTGAEKLF
j_gene: TRBJ1-1; d_gene: NA; v_gene: TRBV20-1; CDR3aa: SAKPNTEAF
j_gene: TRBJ2-7; d_gene: TRBD1; v_gene: TRBV18; CDR3aa: ASSLQRDRGTYEQY
j_gene: TRBJ2-1; d_gene: TRBD2; v_gene: TRBV5-1; CDR3aa: ASSLESGAHNEQF
j_gene: TRBJ1-1; d_gene: TRBD1; v_gene: TRBV6-5; CDR3aa: ASSYRQGAGEAF
j_gene: TRBJ2-1; d_gene: TRBD1; v_gene: TRBV5-1; CDR3aa: AMQGASEQF
j_gene: TRBJ2-3; d_gene: TRBD2; v_gene: TRBV7-6; CDR3aa: ASSLARGGESTQY
j_gene: TRBJ1-2; d_gene: TRBD1; v_gene: TRBV27; CDR3aa: ASRGTAGSYGYT
j_gene: TRBJ1-1; d_gene: TRBD1; v_gene: TRBV11-2; CDR3aa: ASTGQLLNTEAF
j_gene: TRBJ2-2; d_gene: TRBD2; v_gene: TRBV7-2; CDR3aa: ASSKTSGYTGELF
j_gene: TRBJ1-1; d_gene: NA; v_gene: TRBV4-1; CDR3aa: ASSQQGIMNTEAF
j_gene: TRBJ1-1; d_gene: NA; v_gene: TRBV27; CDR3aa: ASRSLREPTEAF
j_gene: TRBJ2-7; d_gene: NA; v_gene: TRBV6-5; CDR3aa: ASSSQGLPYEQY
j_gene: TRBJ2-3; d_gene: NA; v_gene: TRBV7-3; CDR3aa: ASSLGGGGPDTQY
j_gene: TRBJ1-2; d_gene: NA; v_gene: TRBV2; CDR3aa: ASNLDAPGYT
j_gene: TRBJ1-1; d_gene: NA; v_gene: TRBV19; CDR3aa: ASSPQGQGEAF
j_gene: TRBJ1-2; d_gene: NA; v_gene: TRBV27; CDR3aa: ASSLQGRGNYGYT